This T cell receptor (beta chain) came from a study of T-cell reconstitution after alpha-beta-depleted transplantation in children. Preparation of the TCRbeta library used unique molecular identifiers. One entry per CDR3 protein results from TCRdb running MiXCR on the PCR reads. The table shows approximately 800,000 distinct CDR3 sequences, with 16% occurring only once. Germline assignment: CDR1 SGHAT and CDR2 FQNNGV. Trimming cost V 6 bases and J 6 bases, with 17 bases left between them. This CDR3 has 15 amino acids. The chain recombines TRBV11-2 with TRBJ2-2; a weak D match, TRBD2 (5 bases). The sample here was PBMCs, mostly from graft donor cells, taken 360 days after TCRalphabeta/CD19-depleted stem cell transplant. This receptor was obtained from a male patient aged 10 to 17 who had a stem cell transplant for acute lymphoblastic leukemia, so the T cells may come from the graft donor. The chain's CDR3 is CASRSGVFGPGELFF. The CDR3 nucleotides are TGTGCCAGCAGATCCGGGGTTTTTGGCCCCGGGGAGCTGTTTTTT.